This T cell receptor (beta chain) was recorded in a study of T cell repertoires in cytomegalovirus infection. The CDR3 covers 18 residues. Per the germline V gene, CDR1 is MNHNS and CDR2 is SASEGT. V was clipped by 2 bases and J by 5 bases; unmatched bases: 12. MiXCR was run by TCRdb on the reads, yielding one entry per CDR3 protein. Here the sample spans 75,000 to 95,000 distinct CDR3 sequences, around 49% being singletons. This clonotype has only a few counts. Its antigen is as yet unknown. The rearrangement uses TRBV6-1 and TRBJ2-3; 11 nucleotides line up with TRBD2. Sequencing used CD8+ T cells from cultured PBMCs, obtained from culture after CMV antigen stimulation. The TCR was taken from a human donor in good health (CMV status not recorded). Some clones in this sample may be carry-over from other donors' samples. The CDR3: CASSETSGGAGGGDTQYF. The CDR3 DNA sequence: TGTGCCAGCAGTGAAACTAGCGGGGGCGCTGGGGGCGGAGATACGCAGTATTTT.